This T cell receptor beta chain was observed in a study of T cell responses to AZD1222 COVID-19 vaccine. Broader study findings: Epitopes outside B.1.351 and B.1.1.7 mutated regions reportedly drew nearly half of spike TCRs. Just 6 or 7 people given AZD1222 tested seropositive at baseline.

After removal of 1 base from V and 0 bases from J, the junction contained 4 bases not matched to a gene. This CDR3 spans 16 amino acids. The germline gives CDR1 SGHTA, CDR2 FQGNSA. Researchers grouped second doses given at about 4 or about 12 weeks into one pool. The repertoire was sequenced with immunoSEQ multiplex PCR; TCRdb's copy has only in-frame clones and lacks some. Of about 120,000 clones listed, about 92% are singletons. Concerning this clone itself: Its matching antigen is unknown.

This chain links TRBV7-2 with TRBJ2-7, with TRBD2 matching 9 bases. The sequenced sample was peripheral blood, obtained 28 days after the second AZD1222 dose. This TCR came from an adult who received the AZD1222 COVID-19 vaccine. The CDR3 reads CASSLVGSGSSYEQYF. As DNA, the CDR3 is TGTGCCAGCAGCTTAGTAGGTAGCGGGAGCTCCTACGAGCAGTACTTC.